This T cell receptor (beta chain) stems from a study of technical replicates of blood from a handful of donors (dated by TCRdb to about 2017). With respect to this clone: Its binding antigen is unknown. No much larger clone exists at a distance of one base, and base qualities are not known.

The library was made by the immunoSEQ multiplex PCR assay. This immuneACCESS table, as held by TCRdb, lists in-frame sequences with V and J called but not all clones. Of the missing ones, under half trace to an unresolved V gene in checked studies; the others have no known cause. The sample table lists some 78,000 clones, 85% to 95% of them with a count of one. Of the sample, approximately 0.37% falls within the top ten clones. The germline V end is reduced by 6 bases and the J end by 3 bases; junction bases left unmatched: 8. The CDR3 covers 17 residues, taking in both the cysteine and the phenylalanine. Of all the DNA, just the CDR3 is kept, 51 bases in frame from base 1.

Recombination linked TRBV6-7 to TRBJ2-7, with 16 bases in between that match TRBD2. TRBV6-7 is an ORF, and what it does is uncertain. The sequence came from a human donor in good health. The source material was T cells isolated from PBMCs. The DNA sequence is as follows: TGTGCCAGCAGACCCGGGACTAGCGGGAGGGTTCACTACGAGCAGTACTTC. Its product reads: CASRPGTSGRVHYEQYF.